The 28 T cell receptor beta chains below all came from one sample that was sequenced in a study of radiation and T cells in renal cell carcinoma. Only in-frame clones appear in the TCRdb table, and some are missing; sequencing was by immunoSEQ multiplex PCR. The top ten clones hold roughly 6% of a sample with about 130,000 clones, 65% to 85% of them seen once. Documented time point: blood 2 weeks post-SBRT. Treatment reported: 15 Gy SBRT to primary tumor, nephrectomy 4 weeks later. The sequencing here drew on blood, taken from a patient whose treatment included radiotherapy and nephrectomy. The origin of the receptors is a man aged 50 to 60 with renal cell carcinoma.

Written as DNA, the CDR3 is TGTGCCAGCAGCGTAGTCCCACTAGCAAGCGGTGAGCAGTTCTTC. Translating it yields CASSVVPLASGEQFF. The chain employs TRBV9 and TRBJ2-1, with D perhaps matching TRBD2 (6 bases). Germline V gives CDR1 SGDLS, CDR2 YYNGEE. The CDR3 extends over 15 amino acids. The V end lost 0 bases, the J end lost 9 bases, and 16 bases lay between the germline ends.

J is TRBJ1-2 and V is TRBV7-9; D remains unclear. The length of the CDR3 is 13 residues. Germline V gene sequence: CDR1 SEHNR, CDR2 FQNEAQ (reference sequence). V was shortened by 5 bases and J by 7 bases, with 14 bases between the two germline ends. This chain's CDR3 is CASSRDGVGGYTF. CDR3 nucleotide sequence: TGTGCCAGCAGCAGAGACGGTGTGGGTGGCTACACCTTC.

The chain is built from TRBV7-2 and TRBJ2-5; D is uncertain. The V gene's germline CDR1 is SGHTA and CDR2 FQGNSA. V gave up 5 bases and J gave up 2 bases, with 21 bases separating them. This CDR3 has 17 amino acids. The CDR3 protein is CASSRSASGFRQETQYF. In nucleotides, the CDR3 is TGTGCCAGCAGCCGGAGCGCATCGGGCTTCCGACAAGAGACCCAGTACTTC.

The CDR3 DNA is TGTGCCAGCAGCCTAGACAGGGGACACTATGGCTACACCTTC. Translating it yields CASSLDRGHYGYTF. This sequence joins TRBV7-9 and TRBJ1-2; 8 bases match TRBD1. The J segment lost 3 bases and the V segment lost 5 bases, leaving 5 bases of the junction unmatched. This CDR3 spans 14 amino acids. Germline CDR1 and CDR2: SEHNR and FQNEAQ (reference sequence).

The rearrangement uses TRBV30 and TRBJ1-1; a weak D match, TRBD1 (6 bases). In germline, CDR1 is GTSNPN, CDR2 SVGIG (reference sequence). This CDR3 spans 16 amino acids. The V and J ends lost 4 bases and 4 bases respectively, with 22 bases between them. The CDR3 is CAWIVGQTVRGTEAFF. The CDR3 coding sequence is TGTGCCTGGATTGTCGGACAGACTGTGCGGGGCACTGAAGCTTTCTTT.

V usage is TRBV7-8 and J usage is TRBJ2-5; D might be TRBD2 (5 bases). The CDR3 sequence is 13 residues long. Trimming took 6 bases from V and 5 from J, leaving 13 bases between them. Germline V gene lookup returns CDR1 SGHVS and CDR2 FQNEAQ. The CDR3: CASSYGVSETQYF. The CDR3 nucleotides read TGTGCCAGCAGTTACGGGGTGAGCGAGACCCAGTACTTC.

This clone was detected only once. This chain uses TRBV7-8 with TRBJ2-2, with 7 positions matching TRBD1. Trimming at V came to 8 bases and at J to 3 bases, leaving 6 bases not matched to a gene. CDR3 length: 14 residues. Germline V gene sequence: CDR1 SGHVS, CDR2 FQNEAQ. The CDR3 nucleotides read TGTGCCAGCTCGCAGGGACAGTACACCGGGGAGCTGTTTTTT. This gives the protein CASSQGQYTGELFF. The variable domain in full, completed from reference TRBV7-8 and TRBJ2-2, reads GAGVSQSPRYKVAKRGQDVALRCDPISGHVSLFWYQQALGQGPEFLTYFQNEAQLDKSGLPSDRFFAERPEGSVSTLKIQRTQQEDSAVYLCASSQGQYTGELFFGEGSRLTVL.

The V and J genes are TRBV27 and TRBJ2-7; D is perhaps TRBD1 (6 bases). Germline V lookup: CDR1 MNHEY, CDR2 SMNVEV (reference sequence). Trimming took off 5 bases at V and 4 bases at J, with 15 bases between the two ends. The CDR3 runs to 14 residues. The CDR3 sequence is CASSIAQDSYEQYF. The DNA of the CDR3 is TGTGCCAGCAGTATCGCCCAGGACAGTTACGAGCAGTACTTC.

The chain couples TRBV7-8 to TRBJ2-7; 7 bases fit TRBD1. The germline gives CDR1 SGHVS, CDR2 FQNEAQ. CDR3 length: 12 residues. V shed 5 bases, J shed 2 bases, and the junction held 0 bases outside the gene matches. The CDR3 loop is CASSQGAYEQYF. In nucleotides, the CDR3 is TGTGCCAGCAGCCAGGGGGCCTACGAGCAGTACTTC.

This clone was seen ten or more times. This chain uses TRBV6-5 with TRBJ1-4; a weak D match, TRBD1 (5 bases). Trimming left V 0 bases short and J 7 bases short, with 12 bases between. CDR1 MNHEY and CDR2 SVGAGI come from the germline V gene. The CDR3 has 15 amino acids. Written as DNA, the CDR3 is TGTGCCAGCAGTTACTCGCCAGGGTTGGGTGAAAAACTGTTTTTT. It translates to CASSYSPGLGEKLFF.

The chain recombines TRBV12-5 with TRBJ2-2; D gene ambiguous. The CDR3 length is 14 residues. Germline-derived CDR1 and CDR2 are LGHNT and FRNRAP. V lost 4 bases and J 6 bases, leaving 12 bases between the germline ends. The CDR3 DNA is TGTGCTAGTGGTTCTTTCCGATGGCCCGGGGAGCTGTTTTTT. Amino acid sequence: CASGSFRWPGELFF.

The chain recombines TRBV5-1 with TRBJ2-3, with TRBD2 matching over 14 bases. Germline CDR1 reads SGHRS; CDR2 reads YFSETQ. The ends lost 2 bases at V and 3 bases at J; junction bases unmatched: 11. The CDR3 extends over 19 amino acids. Here the CDR3 DNA reads TGCGCCAGCAGCTTCGACAGACTAGCGGGGGGGCTTGCGACAGATACGCAGTATTTT. It translates to CASSFDRLAGGLATDTQYF.

This chain uses TRBV7-6 with TRBJ1-1; D gene uncertain. CDR1 and CDR2 from the germline V gene are SGHVS and FNYEAQ. Trimming left V 10 bases short and J 8 bases short, with 23 bases between. The CDR3 is 14 residues long. Here the CDR3 DNA reads TGTGCCAACAGTTCCGGCGGGTATGCGGGAGAAGCTTTCTTT. It is translated as CANSSGGYAGEAFF. Full variable domain (rest looked up from reference TRBV7-6 and TRBJ1-1): GAGVSQSPRYKVTKRGQDVALRCDPISGHVSLYWYRQALGQGPEFLTYFNYEAQQDKSGLPNDRFSAERPEGSISTLTIQRTEQRDSAMYRCANSSGGYAGEAFFGQGTRLTVV.

V usage is TRBV18 and J usage is TRBJ2-4; the match to TRBD1 covers 7 bases. Germline values: CDR1 KGHSH, CDR2 LQKENI. The junction had 7 bases not matched to a gene; V was cut back by 2 bases and J by 6 bases. This CDR3 has 15 amino acids. This chain's CDR3 is CASSPSARGLNIQYF. DNA for the CDR3: TGTGCCAGCTCACCATCCGCTAGGGGGCTAAACATTCAGTACTTC.

The CDR3 loop is CASSPTVRDNSYNEQFF. The CDR3 DNA follows: TGTGCCAGCAGTCCAACAGTCCGGGACAATTCCTACAATGAGCAGTTCTTC. The J gene is TRBJ2-1, the V gene TRBV27; tentative D call: TRBD1 (6 bases). V gave up 5 bases and J gave up 1 base, with 18 bases separating them. The CDR3 is made up of 17 amino acids. The germline V gene encodes CDR1 MNHEY and CDR2 SMNVEV (reference sequence).

This clone was seen at least ten times. The V call is TRBV5-4, the J call TRBJ2-7; D gene unclear. CDR1 and CDR2 (germline): SGHNT, YYREEE (reference sequence). The CDR3 sequence is 13 residues long. Trimming left V 0 bases short and J 3 bases short, with 7 bases between. For the CDR3, the DNA is TGTGCCAGCAGCTTGGATGGGCTCTACGAGCAGTACTTC. Translating it yields CASSLDGLYEQYF.

In this sample, this clone turned up once. The chain uses TRBV7-2 and TRBJ2-3; 12 nucleotides line up with TRBD2. CDR1 and CDR2 (germline): SGHTA, FQGNSA. CDR3 size: 15 residues. Unmatched junction bases numbered 2, after V lost 5 bases and J lost 2 bases. The CDR3 here is CASSRTSGITDTQYF. In DNA form, the CDR3 reads TGTGCCAGCAGCCGGACTAGCGGGATCACAGATACGCAGTATTTT. The complete variable domain, with remaining parts taken from reference TRBV7-2 and TRBJ2-3, reads GAGVSQSPSNKVTEKGKDVELRCDPISGHTALYWYRQSLGQGLEFLIYFQGNSAPDKSGLPSDRFSAERTGGSVSTLTIQRTQQEDSAVYLCASSRTSGITDTQYFGPGTRLTVL.

The rearrangement joins TRBV10-2 to TRBJ2-7; 7 nucleotides line up with TRBD2. After removal of 9 bases from V and 0 bases from J, the junction contained 11 bases not matched to a gene. CDR3 length equals 15 residues. The germline gives CDR1 WSHSY, CDR2 SAAADI. CDR3: CASGDLAADSYEQYF. In DNA form, the CDR3 reads TGCGCCAGTGGAGATCTAGCGGCGGACTCCTACGAGCAGTACTTC.

V is TRBV29-1 and J is TRBJ2-3; no reliable D call. The V gene lost 6 bases and the J gene lost 2 bases, with 6 bases spanning the gap. The CDR3 is 11 residues long. CDR1 and CDR2 from the germline V gene are SQVTM and ANQGSEA. The CDR3 sequence: CSVLNTDTQYF. The CDR3 DNA reads TGCAGCGTACTCAACACAGATACGCAGTATTTT.

This chain uses TRBV6-5 with TRBJ1-2; TRBD1 is a possible D gene (5 bases). Germline assignment: CDR1 MNHEY and CDR2 SVGAGI. Trimming cost V 0 bases and J 8 bases, with 16 bases left between them. The CDR3 has 15 amino acids. The chain's CDR3 is CASSYSTGGVEGYTF. The CDR3 region has the DNA TGTGCCAGCAGTTACTCGACGGGAGGGGTTGAAGGCTACACCTTC.

The chain uses TRBV7-6 and TRBJ2-5; 8 bases line up with TRBD1. The length of the CDR3 is 16 residues. V was clipped by 2 bases and J by 4 bases; unmatched bases: 9. Germline V gene sequence: CDR1 SGHVS, CDR2 FNYEAQ. CDR3 region: CASSLSGQGAGETQYF. The CDR3 nucleotides are TGTGCCAGCAGCTTAAGTGGGCAGGGGGCAGGAGAGACCCAGTACTTC.

This chain joins TRBV7-9 and TRBJ1-4; D unclear. Germline V gene lookup returns CDR1 SEHNR and CDR2 FQNEAQ (reference sequence). V was trimmed by 5 bases and J by 3 bases, leaving 4 bases between them. The CDR3 spans 12 residues. CDR3 DNA sequence: TGTGCCAGCAGCGCCTCTAATGAAAAACTGTTTTTT. Translating it yields CASSASNEKLFF.

The genes are TRBV4-3 and TRBJ2-3; D could derive from TRBD1 or TRBD2 (5 bases each). Germline loops: CDR1 LGHNA, CDR2 YSLEER. The CDR3 loop spans 13 amino acids. V was clipped by 3 bases and J by 9 bases, with 13 bases between them. CDR3 bases: TGCGCCAGCAGCCAGCAAAAAGAGGGGACGCAGTATTTT. Its translation is CASSQQKEGTQYF.

The V gene is TRBV11-3, the J gene TRBJ2-7; TRBD2 matches 13 bases. The CDR3 loop spans 16 amino acids. The V and J ends lost 5 bases and 1 base, in that order; junction bases with no gene match: 5. Looked up from germline, CDR1 is SGHNT and CDR2 is YENEEA. This CDR3 reads CASSRGTSGISYEQYF. CDR3 in DNA: TGTGCCAGCAGCCGAGGGACTAGCGGGATTTCCTACGAGCAGTACTTC.

This chain uses TRBV15 with TRBJ1-2, with a weak D call TRBD1 (5 bases). V lost 4 bases and J 7 bases, leaving 16 bases between the germline ends. The CDR3 sequence is 14 residues long. Germline-derived CDR1 and CDR2 are LNHNV and YYDKDF (reference sequence). This chain's CDR3 is CATSTTRGGGGYTF. For the CDR3, the DNA is TGTGCCACCAGCACCACCCGGGGGGGAGGTGGCTACACCTTC.

This clone showed up just once. J is TRBJ1-2 and V is TRBV19; 10 bases are a match to TRBD1. J lost 4 bases, V lost 9 bases, and 8 bases had no gene match. The CDR3 is 14 amino acids. CDR1 is LNHDA and CDR2 is SQIVND in the germline V gene (reference sequence). The CDR3 is CASRTGGGGYGYTF. CDR3 coding DNA: TGTGCCAGCCGGACAGGGGGTGGAGGCTATGGCTACACCTTC.

CDR3 in amino acids: CASRDQGGHGYGYTF. The CDR3 bases are TGTGCCAGCAGGGACCAGGGGGGTCATGGCTATGGCTACACCTTC. The chain couples TRBV7-2 to TRBJ1-2; 7 bases line up with TRBD1. V shed 6 bases and J 4 bases; nucleotides not matched to a gene: 11. CDR3 length equals 15 residues. The germline CDR1 and CDR2 sequences are SGHTA and FQGNSA.

The chain is built from TRBV19 and TRBJ2-5; D ambiguous. Trimming stripped 6 bases from V and 2 bases from J, with 7 bases between. Germline CDR1 reads LNHDA; CDR2 reads SQIVND (reference sequence). The CDR3 has 12 amino acids. In DNA form, the CDR3 reads TGTGCCAGTAGCACAGCTCAAGAGACCCAGTACTTC. As protein: CASSTAQETQYF.